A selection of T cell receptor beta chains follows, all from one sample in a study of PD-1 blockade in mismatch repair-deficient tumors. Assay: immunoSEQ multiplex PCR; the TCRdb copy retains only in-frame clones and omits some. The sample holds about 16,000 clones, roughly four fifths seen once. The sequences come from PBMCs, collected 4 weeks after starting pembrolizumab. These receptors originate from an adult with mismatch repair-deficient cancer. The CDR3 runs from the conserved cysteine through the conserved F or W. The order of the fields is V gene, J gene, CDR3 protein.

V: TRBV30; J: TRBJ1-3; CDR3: CAWSVAVSGNTIYF
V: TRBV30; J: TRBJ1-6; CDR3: CACFKAGVNSPLHF
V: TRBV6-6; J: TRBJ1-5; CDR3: CASSYFGGNSNQPQHF
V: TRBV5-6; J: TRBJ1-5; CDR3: CASSLVGWGGGGNQPQHF
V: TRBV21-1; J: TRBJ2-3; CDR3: CASRRPIAVMQDTQYF
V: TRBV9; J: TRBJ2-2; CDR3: CASSVSTLAGGTTGELFF
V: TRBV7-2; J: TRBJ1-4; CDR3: CASRQGRHSEKLFF
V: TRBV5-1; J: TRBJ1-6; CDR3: CASSLASGGYNSPLHF
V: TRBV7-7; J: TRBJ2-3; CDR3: CASSLGPAGRAADTQYF
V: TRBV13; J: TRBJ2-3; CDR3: CASSSPVQRGRYTDTQYF
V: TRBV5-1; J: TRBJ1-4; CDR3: CASSLGQGSEKLFF
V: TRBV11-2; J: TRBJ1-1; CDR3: CASSFGTGQAFF
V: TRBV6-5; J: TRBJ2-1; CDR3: CASSYSTEYNEQFF
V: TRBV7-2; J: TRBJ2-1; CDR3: CASRSYGRLRGDEQFF
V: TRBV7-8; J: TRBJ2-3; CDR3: CASSFLREADTQYF
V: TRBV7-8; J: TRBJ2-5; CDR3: CASSRLAGGPETQYF
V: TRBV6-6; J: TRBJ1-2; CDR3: CASSSQGYFHGYTF
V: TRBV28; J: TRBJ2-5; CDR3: CASRRTGVETQYF
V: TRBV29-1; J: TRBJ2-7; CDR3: CSVVGQGTYEQYF
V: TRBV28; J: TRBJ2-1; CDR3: CATRGLAPSSYNEQFF
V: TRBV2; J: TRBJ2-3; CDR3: CASKSSGRAETDTQYF
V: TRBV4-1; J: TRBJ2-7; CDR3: CASSQDGWTRASGSAEQYF
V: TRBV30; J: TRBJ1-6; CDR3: CAWSATGGSPLHF
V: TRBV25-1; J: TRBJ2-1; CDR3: CASSDPGLVRNEQFF
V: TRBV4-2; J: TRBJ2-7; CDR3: CASSRAGTSGYEQYF
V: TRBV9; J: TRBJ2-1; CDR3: CASSVVPGKNYNEQFF
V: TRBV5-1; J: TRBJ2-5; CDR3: CASSFGTTQETQYF
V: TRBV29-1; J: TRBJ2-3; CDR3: CSATGLAGVADTQYF
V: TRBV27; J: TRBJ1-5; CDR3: CASRRTDSNQPQHF